These 13 T cell receptor beta chains were all obtained from the same sample, sequenced in a study of regulatory T cells in long-lasting Graves disease. Relying on iRepertoire HTBI primers and Arm-PCR of CDR3 regions, the team built TCR beta libraries. A single record per CDR3 protein comes from TCRdb applying MiXCR to the multiplex PCR reads. The table lists a few hundred thousand distinct CDR3 sequences, 13% of them singletons. Described time point: newly diagnosed GD, antithyroid drugs for less than 3 months. Construction of the TCR library relied on RNA isolated from PBMCs. Separately, the same data were catalogued under a study of T cells in Graves' hyperthyroidism and ophthalmopathy.

Specimen: peripheral blood mononuclear cells (PBMCs), collected at new diagnosis, from a patient treated with antithyroid drugs. These receptor sequences come from a man aged 25 to 45 with Graves disease.

At least ten counts were recorded for this clonotype. This chain uses TRBV6-2 or TRBV6-3 with TRBJ2-5; D is unclear. Per the germline V gene, CDR1 is MNHEY and CDR2 is SVGEGT. Deletions cut 7 bases from V and 3 bases from J, with 6 bases between. This CDR3 contains 11 residues. CDR3 sequence: CASNDEETQYF. The CDR3 coding sequence is TGTGCCAGCAACGACGAAGAGACCCAGTACTTC.

There are many counts of this clonotype. DNA for the CDR3: TGTGCCAGCAGTTTCGTTATACCCCTCCACTTT. The encoded protein is CASSFVIPLHF. This sequence joins TRBV27 and TRBJ1-6; D ambiguous. The CDR3 is made up of 11 amino acids. Germline V gene lookup returns CDR1 MNHEY and CDR2 SMNVEV (reference sequence). V was trimmed by 3 bases and J by 12 bases, leaving 6 bases between them.

This clonotype was seen ten or more times. The gene calls are TRBV7-2 and TRBJ2-7, with D perhaps matching TRBD2 (7 bases). The CDR3 is 15 amino acids. From germline, CDR1 is SGHTA and CDR2 FQGNSA. V dropped 3 bases and J dropped 4 bases, with 16 bases sitting between them. In DNA form, the CDR3 reads TGTGCCAGCAGCTTCCTCGAGGGGGGGCCGTACGAGCAGTACTTC. Amino acids: CASSFLEGGPYEQYF.

This clonotype was seen repeatedly, ten times or more. The rearrangement joins TRBV18 to TRBJ2-1; D is perhaps TRBD2 (6 bases). V gave up 1 base and J gave up 4 bases, with 11 bases separating them. This CDR3 region has 15 residues. Germline CDR1 and CDR2: KGHSH and LQKENI. CDR3 sequence: CASSPLAETYNEQFF. The CDR3 DNA reads TGTGCCAGCTCACCACTAGCGGAGACTTACAATGAGCAGTTCTTC.

This clonotype has a count of ten or more. The chain recombines TRBV12-3 or TRBV12-4 with TRBJ1-2, with TRBD1 as a possible D gene (5 bases). The CDR3 is 14 residues long. V was shortened by 0 bases and J by 8 bases, with 13 bases between the two germline ends. The DNA of the CDR3 is TGTGCCAGCAGTTTAGCGCGGCAGGGAAGGGGCTACACCTTC. Translating it yields CASSLARQGRGYTF.

This clonotype was counted at least ten times. The chain is built from TRBV2 and TRBJ2-7; no firm D call. The CDR3 runs to 15 residues. Between the trimmed V and J ends, which lost 6 bases and 1 base, there was a span of 16 bases. CDR1 and CDR2 (germline): SNHLY, FYNNEI. In DNA form, the CDR3 reads TGTGCCAGCAGCCCCTGGGGTGGTCCGTCCTACGAGCAGTACTTC. Its translation is CASSPWGGPSYEQYF.

The rearrangement links TRBV3-1 to TRBJ2-3, with 9 bases matching TRBD1. Germline loops: CDR1 LGHDT, CDR2 YNNKEL (reference sequence). The J segment lost 1 base and the V segment lost 2 bases, leaving 4 bases of the junction unmatched. The CDR3 loop spans 16 amino acids. The CDR3 sequence is CASSQSTGGGTDTQYF. Written as DNA, the CDR3 is TGTGCCAGCAGCCAATCTACAGGGGGCGGCACAGATACGCAGTATTTT.

The chain couples TRBV5-1 to TRBJ1-1; D ambiguous. Germline V gene sequence: CDR1 SGHRS, CDR2 YFSETQ. V was pared by 3 bases and J by 5 bases, with 17 bases between. The CDR3 covers 15 residues. CDR3 region: CASSSGLRDYTEAFF. Here the CDR3 DNA reads TGCGCCAGCAGCTCGGGGTTAAGGGATTATACTGAAGCTTTCTTT.

This clonotype was seen ten or more times. The chain couples TRBV20-1 to TRBJ2-3; D not certain. V lost 3 bases and J 11 bases, leaving 12 bases between the germline ends. Germline CDR1 reads DFQATT; CDR2 reads SNEGSKA (reference sequence). This CDR3 has 11 amino acids. The CDR3 reads CSASLGRMQYF. DNA for the CDR3: TGCAGTGCTAGTTTGGGTAGAATGCAGTATTTT.

This clonotype appeared many times. The chain recombines TRBV24-1 with TRBJ2-7; no firm D call. V gave up 1 base and J gave up 0 bases, with 3 bases separating them. The CDR3 runs to 13 residues. From germline, CDR1 is KGHDR and CDR2 SFDVKD. The CDR3 loop is CATSDLFSYEQYF. In nucleotides, the CDR3 is TGTGCCACCAGTGATTTATTCTCCTACGAGCAGTACTTC.

This clonotype was counted ten times or more. The chain carries TRBV3-1 and TRBJ1-2; TRBD1 might be the D (5 bases). Germline CDR1 is LGHDT and CDR2 is YNNKEL (reference sequence). V lost 0 bases to trimming and J lost 8 bases, with 25 bases between them. The CDR3 contains 18 residues. The DNA for the CDR3 is TGTGCCAGCAGCCAAGACGGGTCCGGGGACGGATACCTTGGGGGCTACACCTTC. Its translation is CASSQDGSGDGYLGGYTF.

CDR3 residues: CASSTKREYNEQFF. The CDR3 DNA follows: TGTGCCAGTAGTACGAAGCGGGAGTACAATGAGCAGTTCTTC. This chain uses TRBV19 with TRBJ2-1, with 8 bases matching TRBD2. This CDR3 spans 14 amino acids. The V gene's germline CDR1 is LNHDA and CDR2 SQIVND (reference sequence). V dropped 4 bases and J dropped 4; count of bases not matched to a gene: 3. Full variable domain (missing parts from reference TRBV19 and TRBJ2-1): DGGITQSPKYLFRKEGQNVTLSCEQNLNHDAMYWYRQDPGQGLRLIYYSQIVNDFQKGDIAEGYSVSREKKESFPLTVTSAQKNPTAFYLCASSTKREYNEQFFGPGTRLTVL.

The sample holds many counts of this clonotype. The chain links TRBV29-1 to TRBJ2-3; 13 nucleotides line up with TRBD2. The length of the CDR3 is 16 residues. Germline V gene lookup returns CDR1 SQVTM and CDR2 ANQGSEA. V lost 0 bases, J lost 6 bases, and 6 bases stayed unmatched. The CDR3 nucleotides read TGCAGCGTTGAAGAAGGACTAGCGGGAGTGTGTGATACGCAGTATTTT. Its protein is CSVEEGLAGVCDTQYF.